Described below is a single T cell receptor beta chain sequence and its context. The authors' processing: The assay estimated nucleated cells by amplifying reference gene primers. This table comes from immunoSEQ multiplex PCR, and its TCRdb copy is limited to in-frame clones, with some not included. Clone size and V and J calls were adopted from that table, with D and trimming inferred from the DNA. In the table there are about 260,000 clones, approximately 82% of which are singletons. The CDR3 extends over 15 amino acids. V was clipped by 1 base and J by 5 bases, with 12 bases between them. Germline CDR1 and CDR2: SGHAT and FQNNGV. The record originates from a study of blood T cell repertoires in COVID-19. Study-wide context: Whether acute or convalescent, the COVID-19 samples came from the United States, Italy and Spain. PBMCs, B-cell-depleted T cells, or T cells were the source of the cDNA or gDNA that made up the material.

The source of this sequence is a woman of 80 years or more with acute or convalescent COVID-19. The V call is TRBV11-2, the J call TRBJ2-1, with TRBD1 as a possible D gene (5 bases). Sequencing was performed on peripheral blood. The CDR3 spells CASSLGFARDNEQFF. CDR3 sequence (DNA): TGTGCCAGCAGCTTAGGCTTCGCCAGGGACAATGAGCAGTTCTTC.